This TCR beta chain originates from a study of T cells in localized non-small cell lung cancer. Whole-study results and caveats: In uninvolved adjacent lung, T cell clonality reached its highest value, exceeding tumor.

The protocol was immunoSEQ multiplex PCR, while the TCRdb copy is restricted to in-frame clones and leaves out a portion. The profile covers nearly 25,000 clones, with more than 85% appearing a single time and about 16% taken by the ten largest. Comment on this clone: Its target is unknown.

This CDR3 is built from 15 residues. The ends were cut back, 7 bases at V and 4 bases at J, with 16 bases in the middle. The germline CDR1 and CDR2 sequences are WSHSY and SAAADI. The J gene is TRBJ1-4, the V gene TRBV10-2, with TRBD1 as a possible D gene (5 bases). The sequence was obtained from a man aged 35-69 years with stage III squamous cell lung carcinoma. The starting material was peripheral blood, obtained before any cancer treatment. The CDR3 is CASNTGRALNEKLFF. CDR3 nucleotides: TGCGCCAGCAATACGGGACGGGCGCTTAATGAAAAACTGTTTTTT.